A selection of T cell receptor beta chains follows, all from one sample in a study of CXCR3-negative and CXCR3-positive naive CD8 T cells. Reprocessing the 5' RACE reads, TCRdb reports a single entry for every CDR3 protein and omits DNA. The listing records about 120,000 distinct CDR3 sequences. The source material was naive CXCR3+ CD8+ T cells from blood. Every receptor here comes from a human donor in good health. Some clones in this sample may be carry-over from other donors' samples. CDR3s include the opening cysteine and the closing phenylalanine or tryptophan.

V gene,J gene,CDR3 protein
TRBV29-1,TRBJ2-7,CSGAQGGSSYEQYF
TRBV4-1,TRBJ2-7,CASSWGLAGEQYF
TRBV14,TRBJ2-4,CASSQPETYRGHIQYF
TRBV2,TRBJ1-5,CASSENARLNQPQHF
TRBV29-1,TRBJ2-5,CSVVTGGPVETQYF
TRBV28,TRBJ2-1,CASSSGQLYNEQFF
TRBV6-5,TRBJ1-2,CASSYGQGILYGYTF
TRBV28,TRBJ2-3,CSTRDYTDTQYF
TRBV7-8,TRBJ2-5,CASSLVGLAEGSQYF
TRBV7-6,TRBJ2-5,CASSLGFSTSGAQETQYF
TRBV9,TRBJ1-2,CASSGQDSIDYGYTF
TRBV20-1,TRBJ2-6,CSARSGSGANVLTF
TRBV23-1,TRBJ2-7,CASSWDKRTYEQYF
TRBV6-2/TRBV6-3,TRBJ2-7,CASSYSDLGPYEQYF
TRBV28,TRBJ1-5,CASRTSHQGIGQPQHF
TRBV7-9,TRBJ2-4,CASSATGTGSLKTKNIQYF
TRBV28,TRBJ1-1,CASSFLPGSGGTEAFF
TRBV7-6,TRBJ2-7,CASSSSYYEQYF
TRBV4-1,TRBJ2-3,CASSQETSGATDTQYF
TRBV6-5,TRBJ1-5,CASSSAVTGNQPQHF
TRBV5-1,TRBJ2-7,CASSLEGGWDEQYF
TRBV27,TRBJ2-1,CASSPGQLSYNEQFF
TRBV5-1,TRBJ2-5,CASMEGTEETQYF
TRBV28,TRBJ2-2,CASSPPYSQNTGELFF
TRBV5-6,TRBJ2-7,CASSFGTSAYEQYF
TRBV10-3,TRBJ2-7,CATEDRETPYEQYF
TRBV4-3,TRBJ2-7,CASSQEGTGSYEQYF
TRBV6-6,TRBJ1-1,CASSYSVTPGRTNTEAFF
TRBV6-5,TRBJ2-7,CAGSYSPFYEQYF
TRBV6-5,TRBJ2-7,CASSYTPGSSYEQYF
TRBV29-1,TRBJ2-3,CSATDSGAADTQYF
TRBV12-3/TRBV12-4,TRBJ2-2,CASSFWMRGTGELFF
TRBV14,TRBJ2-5,CASSQISGTEETQYF
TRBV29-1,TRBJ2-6,CSVEEGTGANVLTF
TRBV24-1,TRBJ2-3,CATSDLGQLDTQYF
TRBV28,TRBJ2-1,CASSWAGISSYNEQFF
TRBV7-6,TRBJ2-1,CASSETLDRAGEQFF
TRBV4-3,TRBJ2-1,CASSQDFGAGGQYNERFF
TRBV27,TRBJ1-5,CASSKQGAWNQPQHF
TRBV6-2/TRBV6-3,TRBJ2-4,CASSFPLPPGQDDLAKNIQYF
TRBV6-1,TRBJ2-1,CASSEGSGRANEQFF
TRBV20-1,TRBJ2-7,CSAPVPLWTGGRYEQYF
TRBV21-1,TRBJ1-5,CASSATRSNQPQHF
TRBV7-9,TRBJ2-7,CASGETGTTQGEQYF
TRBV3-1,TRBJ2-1,CASSQSSGRARDEQFF
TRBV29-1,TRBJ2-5,CSVEDLLQGLYQETQYF
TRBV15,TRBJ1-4,CATSRVPGEKLFF
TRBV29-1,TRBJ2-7,CSVASNTYEQYF
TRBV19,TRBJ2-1,CASTSAVYNEQFF
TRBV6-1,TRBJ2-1,CASSEAHVLPDNEQFF
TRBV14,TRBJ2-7,CASSLGLAEYEQYF